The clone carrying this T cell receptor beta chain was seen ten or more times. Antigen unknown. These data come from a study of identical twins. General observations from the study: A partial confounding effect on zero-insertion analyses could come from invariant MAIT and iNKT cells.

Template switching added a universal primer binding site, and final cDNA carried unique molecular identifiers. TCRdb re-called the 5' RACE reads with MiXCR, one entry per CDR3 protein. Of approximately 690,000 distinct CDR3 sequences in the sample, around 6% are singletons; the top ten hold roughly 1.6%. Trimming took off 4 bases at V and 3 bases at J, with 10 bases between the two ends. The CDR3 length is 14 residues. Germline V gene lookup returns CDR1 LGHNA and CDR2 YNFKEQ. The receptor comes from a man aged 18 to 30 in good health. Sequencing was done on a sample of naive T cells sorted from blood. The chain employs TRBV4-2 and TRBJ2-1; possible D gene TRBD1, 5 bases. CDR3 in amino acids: CASSPGRVYNEQFF. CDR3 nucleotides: TGTGCCAGCAGCCCTGGCAGGGTCTACAATGAGCAGTTCTTC.